This TCR beta chain was sequenced in a study of cytomegalovirus exposure and HLA in healthy donors. The PCR ran on 60 Vbeta and 13 Jbeta primers. Sequencing used immunoSEQ multiplex PCR; TCRdb keeps in-frame clones, though not all of them. Among around 110,000 clones listed, around three quarters were seen once. Nominal health characterized the donors when sampled, though unrecorded immune exposures were likely. CDR1 and CDR2 from the germline V gene are SNHLY and FYNNEI. J was trimmed by 2 bases and V by 7 bases; bases with no gene match: 6. This CDR3 comprises 14 residues. General study results and limits: TCR beta chains numbering some 150 were designated cytomegalovirus-associated. Per published reports, the classifier diagnosed cytomegalovirus status with high specificity and sensitivity. A later analysis associated roughly 15,000 TCR beta sequences with HLA alleles at a 0.05 false discovery rate.

To note about this clone: Antigen: not known.

The chain joins TRBV2 to TRBJ2-7; 9 bases agree with TRBD1. The TCR comes from a man aged 25 to 45 in good health and CMV-seropositive. Sequencing was done on a sample of PBMCs. The CDR3 DNA is TGTGCCAGCATCGGGACAGGGAGACCCTACGAGCAGTACTTC. Protein product: CASIGTGRPYEQYF. The complete variable domain, with remaining parts taken from reference TRBV2 and TRBJ2-7, reads EPEVTQTPSHQVTQMGQEVILRCVPISNHLYFYWYRQILGQKVEFLVSFYNNEISEKSEIFDDQFSVERPDGSNFTLKIRSTKLEDSAMYFCASIGTGRPYEQYFGPGTRLTVT.